This TCR beta chain was sequenced in a study of blood T cell repertoires in COVID-19. Study context: COVID-19 samples, acute and convalescent, were from the United States, Italy and Spain.

Germline V lookup: CDR1 SGHRS, CDR2 YFSETQ. There are 17 residues in the CDR3. V lost 2 bases and J lost 0; bases outside the gene matches: 6. Per the study methods: Reference gene primers were amplified, and this amplification served to estimate nucleated cell counts. The repertoire was sequenced with immunoSEQ multiplex PCR; TCRdb's copy has only in-frame clones and lacks some. V and J calls and clone size are copied from that table; D and trimming were computed from the DNA. In the table there are some 76,000 clones, about nine tenths of which are singletons. The chain is built from TRBV5-1 and TRBJ2-2; the match to TRBD1 covers 8 bases. Input material: peripheral blood. The origin of this receptor is a woman younger than 30 with acute or convalescent COVID-19. In nucleotides, the CDR3 is TGCGCCAGCAGCTTCAGGGGGCCGCCTGCGAACACCGGGGAGCTGTTTTTT. Translation: CASSFRGPPANTGELFF.